This TCR beta chain was documented in a study of regulatory T cells in long-lasting Graves disease. The CDR3 loop spans 14 amino acids. V dropped 5 bases and J dropped 6 bases, with 14 bases sitting between them. Germline assignment: CDR1 MNHNS and CDR2 SASEGT. In its sample, this clonotype was seen many times. Construction of the TCR beta libraries employed iRepertoire HTBI primers in conjunction with Arm-PCR of CDR3 regions. MiXCR, applied by TCRdb to the multiplex PCR reads, yields one record per CDR3 protein. The sample records roughly 380,000 distinct CDR3 sequences, approximately 15% being singletons. This sample's time point: newly diagnosed GD, antithyroid drugs for less than 3 months. From RNA extracted from PBMCs, the TCR library was made. Separately, the same data were catalogued under a study of T cells in Graves' hyperthyroidism and ophthalmopathy.

The source material was peripheral blood mononuclear cells (PBMCs), sampled at new diagnosis, from a patient treated with antithyroid drugs. The chain uses TRBV6-1 and TRBJ2-1; a weak D match, TRBD1 (6 bases). This clonotype was sampled from a man aged 40-50 years with Graves disease. The CDR3 sequence: CASSPMLGANEQFF. DNA for the CDR3: TGTGCCAGCAGTCCGATGTTGGGGGCCAATGAGCAGTTCTTC.